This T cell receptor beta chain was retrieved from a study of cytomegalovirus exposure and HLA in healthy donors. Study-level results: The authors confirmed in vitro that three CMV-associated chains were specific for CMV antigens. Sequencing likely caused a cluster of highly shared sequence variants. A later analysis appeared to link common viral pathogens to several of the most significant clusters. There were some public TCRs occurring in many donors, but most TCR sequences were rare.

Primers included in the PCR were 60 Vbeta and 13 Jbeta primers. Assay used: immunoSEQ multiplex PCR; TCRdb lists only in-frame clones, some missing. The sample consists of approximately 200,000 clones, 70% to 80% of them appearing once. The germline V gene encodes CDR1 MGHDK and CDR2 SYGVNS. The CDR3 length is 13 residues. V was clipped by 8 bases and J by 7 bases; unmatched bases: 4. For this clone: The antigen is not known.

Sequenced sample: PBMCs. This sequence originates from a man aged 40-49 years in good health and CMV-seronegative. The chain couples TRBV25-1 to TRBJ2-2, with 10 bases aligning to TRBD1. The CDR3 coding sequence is TGTGCCAGCGGACAGGGGGTACTCGGGGAGCTGTTTTTT. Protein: CASGQGVLGELFF.